This T cell receptor beta chain was recorded in a study of OX40 agonist ivuxolimab in advanced cancers. Study-wide findings and caveats: By week 6 at 0.1 to 3.0 mg/kg, blood CD4+ and CD8+ T cells had expanded clonally.

Germline V lookup: CDR1 SGDLS, CDR2 YYNGEE. The CDR3 length is 15 residues. The V and J ends lost 4 bases and 5 bases, in that order; junction bases with no gene match: 9. For this clone: Its target is not known.

Sequencing used immunoSEQ multiplex PCR; TCRdb keeps in-frame clones, though not all of them. The data hold approximately 40,000 clones, with over 80% observed a single time. The sample consisted of CD4+ or CD8+ T cells sorted from blood, taken in a trial of the OX40 agonist ivuxolimab. V is TRBV9 and J is TRBJ1-1; 9 bases are a match to TRBD1. The receptor comes from an adult with an advanced solid tumor such as melanoma, head and neck, liver or kidney cancer. The CDR3: CASSPLQGASTEAFF. CDR3 nucleotides: TGTGCCAGCAGCCCTCTACAGGGGGCATCAACTGAAGCTTTCTTT.